Below are 29 T cell receptor beta chains sequenced from a single sample in a study of STAT5B mutations in CD4+ large granular lymphocyte leukemia. The assay was immunoSEQ multiplex PCR, and TCRdb's table has in-frame clones only and misses some. The sample consists of more than 30,000 clones, roughly 88% of them appearing once. The specimen sequenced was CD4+ T cells from blood buffy coats. The receptors originated from a human donor in good health.

This clone was seen only once. This chain joins TRBV7-9 and TRBJ2-6; no firm D call. The CDR3 consists of 15 residues. Germline V gives CDR1 SEHNR, CDR2 FQNEAQ (reference sequence). Trimming pared 5 bases from V and 1 base from J, leaving 9 bases between. CDR3 nucleotide sequence: TGTGCCAGCAGCCGAGCTAGGTCTGGGGCCAACGTCCTGACTTTC. Protein sequence: CASSRARSGANVLTF.

This sequence joins TRBV4-1 and TRBJ2-7; D is undetermined. The ends were cut back, 0 bases at V and 9 bases at J, with 12 bases in the middle. The germline CDR1 and CDR2 sequences are MGHRA and YSYEKL. There are 13 residues in the CDR3. The CDR3 bases are TGCGCCAGCAGCCAAGACCCTACTACGGGGCAGTACTTC. It translates to CASSQDPTTGQYF.

This clone was recorded once. The rearrangement uses TRBV4-3 and TRBJ1-2; tentatively, D is TRBD1 (5 bases). Germline CDR1 and CDR2: LGHNA and YSLEER. The CDR3 contains 20 residues. Trimming left V 0 bases short and J 4 bases short, with 27 bases between. The CDR3 protein is CASSQEGATWGRWIGYGYTF. DNA of the CDR3: TGCGCCAGCAGCCAAGAGGGCGCCACCTGGGGACGGTGGATTGGCTATGGCTACACCTTC.

This chain uses TRBV7-9 with TRBJ2-3; no firm D call. The CDR3 is 17 amino acids. V dropped 5 bases and J dropped 0 bases, with 18 bases sitting between them. Per germline, CDR1 SEHNR and CDR2 FQNEAQ (reference sequence). The CDR3 region has the DNA TGTGCCAGCAGCCCCGGTGAGGCGTCCTCTAGCACAGATACGCAGTATTTT. Translating gives CASSPGEASSSTDTQYF.

This chain connects TRBV5-1 to TRBJ1-2; D might be TRBD1 (5 bases). Germline V gene lookup returns CDR1 SGHRS and CDR2 YFSETQ. V was clipped by 0 bases and J by 8 bases, with 8 bases between them. The CDR3 contains 12 residues. CDR3 sequence: CASSLVGGGYTF. The CDR3 DNA sequence: TGCGCCAGCAGCTTGGTTGGGGGAGGCTACACCTTC.

V gene TRBV4-3 combines with J gene TRBJ1-5, with a weak D call TRBD1 (6 bases). Germline V gene data show CDR1 as LGHNA and CDR2 as YSLEER. The germline V and J ends were trimmed by 8 bases and 3 bases, with 11 bases remaining between them. The CDR3 is 13 residues long. The CDR3 region is CASARDINQPQHF. The CDR3 bases are TGCGCCAGCGCCCGGGACATCAATCAGCCCCAGCATTTT.

This rearrangement joins TRBV7-6 to TRBJ2-2; D is possibly TRBD2 (8 bases). This CDR3 comprises 20 residues. CDR1 SGHVS and CDR2 FNYEAQ come from the germline V gene. V lost 5 bases and J 8 bases, leaving 33 bases between the germline ends. CDR3 loop: CASSGIGTRVRGLSPGELFF. CDR3 DNA: TGTGCCAGCAGCGGAATCGGGACTAGGGTTAGGGGGCTATCCCCGGGGGAGCTGTTTTTT.

This sequence joins TRBV4-2 and TRBJ1-1; no clear D. Trimming left V 5 bases short and J 1 base short, with 8 bases between. The germline V gene has CDR1 LGHNA and CDR2 YNFKEQ. This CDR3 comprises 13 residues. In DNA, the CDR3 is TGTGCCAGCAGCGCCGCGGGGAACACTGAAGCTTTCTTT. Its translation: CASSAAGNTEAFF.

The rearrangement links TRBV25-1 to TRBJ2-6; D ambiguous. The CDR3 runs to 14 residues. The germline V gene encodes CDR1 MGHDK and CDR2 SYGVNS. V gave up 3 bases and J gave up 2 bases, with 5 bases separating them. The CDR3 coding sequence is TGTGCCAGCAGTGATACGGCTGGGGCCAACGTCCTGACTTTC. Its protein is CASSDTAGANVLTF.

This sequence joins TRBV10-3 and TRBJ1-1; D not resolved. Germline V gene lookup returns CDR1 ENHRY and CDR2 SYGVKD. This CDR3 contains 15 residues. Between the trimmed V and J ends, which lost 5 bases and 4 bases, there was a span of 17 bases. The CDR3 protein is CAISRQLQKSTEAFF. As DNA, the CDR3 is TGTGCCATCAGTCGCCAATTACAGAAATCCACTGAAGCTTTCTTT.

V usage is TRBV10-3 and J usage is TRBJ2-3, with D perhaps TRBD2 (6 bases). The CDR3 sequence is 12 residues long. Per germline, CDR1 ENHRY and CDR2 SYGVKD. Trimming took off 2 bases at V and 6 bases at J, with 6 bases between the two ends. In DNA form, the CDR3 reads TGTGCCATCAGTGAGCGGGAGGATACGCAGTATTTT. Encoded protein: CAISEREDTQYF.

The CDR3 is CASSDGRQETQYF. DNA for the CDR3: TGCGCCAGCAGTGACGGAAGGCAAGAGACCCAGTACTTC. The chain uses TRBV10-1 and TRBJ2-5; D gene unclear. This CDR3 spans 13 amino acids. V dropped 3 bases and J dropped 2 bases, with 7 bases sitting between them. CDR1 and CDR2 (germline): WNHNN, SYGVQD (reference sequence).

The chain couples TRBV5-5 to TRBJ2-7, with D possibly called TRBD1 or TRBD2 (5 bases each). The germline CDR1 and CDR2 sequences are SGHKS and YYEKEE (reference sequence). Trimming pared 0 bases from V and 6 bases from J, leaving 13 bases between. CDR3 length: 14 amino acids. CDR3 DNA: TGTGCCAGCAGCTTGGGGGGGATTAAGGGCGAGCAGTACTTC. This sequence encodes CASSLGGIKGEQYF.

The chain carries TRBV5-8 and TRBJ2-1; a weak D match, TRBD2 (7 bases). V shed 5 bases and J shed 0 bases, with 27 bases lying between them. This CDR3 comprises 20 residues. The germline V gene encodes CDR1 SGHTS and CDR2 YDEGEE. The CDR3 DNA follows: TGTGCCAGCAGTTCGCCTTGGGGGGGCTATCCCTCGAGCTCCTACAATGAGCAGTTCTTC. It is translated as CASSSPWGGYPSSSYNEQFF.

The V call is TRBV10-3, the J call TRBJ2-1, with TRBD2 as a possible D gene (5 bases). This CDR3 has 15 amino acids. Between the trimmed V and J ends, which lost 4 bases and 0 bases, there was a span of 10 bases. Germline CDR1 is ENHRY and CDR2 is SYGVKD. CDR3 amino acids: CAISGAGSSYNEQFF. CDR3 DNA: TGTGCCATCAGTGGGGCTGGGAGCTCCTACAATGAGCAGTTCTTC.

V usage is TRBV27 and J usage is TRBJ2-7, with 10 bases that match TRBD1. Germline V CDR1 and CDR2: MNHEY, SMNVEV (reference sequence). The trim removed 6 bases at V and 12 bases at J, leaving 8 bases unmatched. This CDR3 has 12 residues. The CDR3 DNA sequence: TGTGCCAGCAGATCCGGGACAGGGGATCGGTACTTC. It yields the protein CASRSGTGDRYF.

The rearrangement joins TRBV10-3 to TRBJ2-1, with TRBD2 identical over 12 bases. V dropped 0 bases and J dropped 0; count of bases not matched to a gene: 15. The CDR3 sequence is 22 residues long. Germline assignment: CDR1 ENHRY and CDR2 SYGVKD. In DNA form, the CDR3 reads TGTGCCATCAGTGAGTCCCCAAGACTAGCGGGAGCACGGAGGGGCTCCTACAATGAGCAGTTCTTC. This gives the protein CAISESPRLAGARRGSYNEQFF.

The V call is TRBV5-1, the J call TRBJ1-4, with D possibly matching TRBD1 (6 bases). The length of the CDR3 is 14 residues. Trimming left V 4 bases short and J 4 bases short, with 11 bases between. CDR1 and CDR2 from the germline V gene are SGHRS and YFSETQ. The DNA for the CDR3 is TGCGCCAGCAGCGGCAGGGGATTTAATGAAAAACTGTTTTTT. Its protein product is CASSGRGFNEKLFF.

The count of this clone is one. This sequence joins TRBV9 and TRBJ1-1; D remains ambiguous. The CDR3 extends over 16 amino acids. Deletions cut 3 bases from V and 0 bases from J, with 15 bases between. Germline lookup yields CDR1 SGDLS and CDR2 YYNGEE. CDR3 sequence reads: CASSAHPRTVNTEAFF. The CDR3 DNA sequence: TGTGCCAGCAGCGCCCACCCCCGGACGGTGAACACTGAAGCTTTCTTT.

J is TRBJ2-1 and V is TRBV5-1; maybe TRBD1 (5 bases). CDR3 length: 13 amino acids. V shed 3 bases and J shed 12 bases, with 16 bases lying between them. Germline V lookup: CDR1 SGHRS, CDR2 YFSETQ. Written as DNA, the CDR3 is TGCGCCAGCAGCTCTCCGACAGTCGCTGGGCAGTTCTTC. Its protein product is CASSSPTVAGQFF.

The gene calls are TRBV6-5 and TRBJ2-3; 7 nucleotides match TRBD1. CDR1 is MNHEY and CDR2 is SVGAGI in the germline V gene. This CDR3 comprises 15 residues. The ends lost 8 bases at V and 6 bases at J; junction bases unmatched: 14. The CDR3 region has the DNA TGTGCCAGCGGGACAGTGCACTTAGGCGGGGATACGCAGTATTTT. The encoded protein is CASGTVHLGGDTQYF.

The V gene is TRBV7-2, the J gene TRBJ1-1; D unresolved. CDR3 size: 14 residues. From germline, CDR1 is SGHTA and CDR2 FQGNSA. Trimming stripped 0 bases from V and 5 bases from J, with 10 bases between. In DNA form, the CDR3 reads TGTGCCAGCAGCTTAGCAGGTTTCGAAACTGAAGCTTTCTTT. This codes for CASSLAGFETEAFF.

This chain uses TRBV7-2 with TRBJ1-5; TRBD1 aligns across 7 bases. CDR3 size: 16 residues. Germline trimming cut 5 bases from V and 7 bases from J; bases unmatched to any gene: 14. CDR1 and CDR2 from the germline V gene are SGHTA and FQGNSA. CDR3 bases: TGTGCCAGCAGCGGACAAGGGGGCTACCCAGAACAGCCCCAGCATTTT. Protein sequence: CASSGQGGYPEQPQHF.

The chain has TRBV11-3 and TRBJ2-5; D ambiguous. Per germline, CDR1 SGHNT and CDR2 YENEEA. V was pared by 1 base and J by 5 bases, with 5 bases between. This CDR3 has 12 amino acids. CDR3 DNA sequence: TGTGCCAGCAGCTTAGTAAAGGAGACCCAGTACTTC. This translates into CASSLVKETQYF.

The chain couples TRBV19 to TRBJ1-4; D unclear. This CDR3 contains 13 residues. V lost 8 bases and J lost 4, with 11 bases in between. Looked up from germline, CDR1 is LNHDA and CDR2 is SQIVND (reference sequence). The CDR3: CASGLGNNEKLFF. CDR3 sequence (DNA): TGTGCCAGTGGGTTAGGAAATAATGAAAAACTGTTTTTT.

The chain has TRBV5-1 and TRBJ1-1; D gene unclear. CDR1 and CDR2 (germline): SGHRS, YFSETQ. V shed 2 bases and J shed 1 base, with 6 bases lying between them. CDR3 length: 13 residues. The CDR3 DNA is TGCGCCAGCAGCTTCAACAGGAACACTGAAGCTTTCTTT. This translates into CASSFNRNTEAFF.

The chain recombines TRBV18 with TRBJ1-1; D call uncertain. Germline values: CDR1 KGHSH, CDR2 LQKENI. The germline V and J ends were trimmed by 6 bases and 5 bases, with 25 bases remaining between them. The CDR3 extends over 17 amino acids. CDR3 in amino acids: CASSQHFILPTDTEAFF. In nucleotides, the CDR3 is TGTGCCAGCTCCCAACATTTTATCCTACCAACGGATACTGAAGCTTTCTTT.

The genes are TRBV4-2 and TRBJ2-3; D is unresolved. Germline V CDR1 and CDR2: LGHNA, YNFKEQ. Between the trimmed V and J ends, which lost 0 bases and 4 bases, there was a span of 5 bases. The CDR3 runs to 13 residues. The CDR3 coding sequence is TGTGCCAGCAGCCAAGATGGGGCAGATACGCAGTATTTT. This sequence encodes CASSQDGADTQYF.

This sequence joins TRBV7-2 and TRBJ2-5; 8 bases line up with TRBD2. This CDR3 region has 16 residues. V trimming: 6 bases; J trimming: 1 base; junction bases outside the gene matches: 10. Germline-derived CDR1 and CDR2 are SGHTA and FQGNSA. CDR3 protein: CASRLNSGIIQETQYF. The CDR3 nucleotides read TGTGCCAGCAGACTCAATAGCGGGATAATCCAAGAGACCCAGTACTTC.